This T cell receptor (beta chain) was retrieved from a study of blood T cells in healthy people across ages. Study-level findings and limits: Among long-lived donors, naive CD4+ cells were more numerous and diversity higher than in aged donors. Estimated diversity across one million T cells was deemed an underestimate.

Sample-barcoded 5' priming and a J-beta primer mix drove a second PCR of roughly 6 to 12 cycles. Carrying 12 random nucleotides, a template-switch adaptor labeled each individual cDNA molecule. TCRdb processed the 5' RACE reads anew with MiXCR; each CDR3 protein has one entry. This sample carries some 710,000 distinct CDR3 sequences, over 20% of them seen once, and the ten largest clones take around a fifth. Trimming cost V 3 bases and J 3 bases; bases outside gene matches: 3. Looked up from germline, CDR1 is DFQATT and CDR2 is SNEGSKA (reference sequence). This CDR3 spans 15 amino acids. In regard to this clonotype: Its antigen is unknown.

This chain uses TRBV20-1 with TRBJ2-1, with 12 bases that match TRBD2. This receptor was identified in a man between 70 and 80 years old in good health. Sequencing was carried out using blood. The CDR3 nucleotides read TGCAGTGCTAGGTCGACTAGCGGGAGCTACAATGAGCAGTTCTTC. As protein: CSARSTSGSYNEQFF.